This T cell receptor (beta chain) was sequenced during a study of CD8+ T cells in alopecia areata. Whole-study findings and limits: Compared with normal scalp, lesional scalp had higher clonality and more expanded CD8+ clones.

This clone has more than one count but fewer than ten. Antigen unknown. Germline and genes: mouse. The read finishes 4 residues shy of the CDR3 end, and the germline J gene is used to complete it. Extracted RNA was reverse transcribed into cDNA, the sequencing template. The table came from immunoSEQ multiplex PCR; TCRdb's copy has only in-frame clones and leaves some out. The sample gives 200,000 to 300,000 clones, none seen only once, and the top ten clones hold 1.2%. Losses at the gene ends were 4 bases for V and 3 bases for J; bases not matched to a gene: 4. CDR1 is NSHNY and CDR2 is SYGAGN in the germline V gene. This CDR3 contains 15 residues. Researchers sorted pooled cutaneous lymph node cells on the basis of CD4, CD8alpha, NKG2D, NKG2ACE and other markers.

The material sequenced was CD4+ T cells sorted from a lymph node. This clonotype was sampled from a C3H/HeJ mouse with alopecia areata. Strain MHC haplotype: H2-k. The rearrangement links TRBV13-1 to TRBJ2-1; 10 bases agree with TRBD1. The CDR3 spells CASSRTGGSYAEQFF. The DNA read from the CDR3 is TGTGCCAGCAGTCGGACAGGGGGAAGCTATGCT.